A single sample gave rise to the 10 T cell receptor beta chains below, sequenced in a study of cytomegalovirus exposure and HLA in healthy donors. 13 Jbeta primers and 60 Vbeta primers were used for the PCR. Only in-frame clones appear in the TCRdb table, and some are missing; sequencing was by immunoSEQ multiplex PCR. The table shows 200,000 to 250,000 clones, with 82% occurring only once. Sequencing was carried out using PBMCs. The receptor set was obtained from a woman aged 40 to 49 in good health and CMV-seronegative.

This sequence joins TRBV7-9 and TRBJ1-2; D is ambiguous. V lost 1 base, J lost 0 bases, and 9 bases lay in between. CDR3 length equals 15 residues. Germline V gene lookup returns CDR1 SEHNR and CDR2 FQNEAQ (reference sequence). In DNA form, the CDR3 reads TGTGCCAGCAGCTTAGAGGTGCAGGCTAACTATGGCTACACCTTC. The encoded protein is CASSLEVQANYGYTF.

The rearrangement links TRBV21-1 to TRBJ2-5; no DNA check was done on the table's D call, TRBD1. TRBV21-1 is marked as a pseudogene. This CDR3 contains 16 residues. The CDR3, as DNA: TGTGCCAGCAGCAAAGCTGGCCGGGACATCCTAGAGACCCAGTACTTC. This encodes CASSKAGRDILETQYF.

The chain carries TRBV7-2 and TRBJ2-3; perhaps TRBD2 as D (5 bases). The V gene lost 5 bases and the J gene lost 10 bases, with 16 bases spanning the gap. Germline CDR1 is SGHTA and CDR2 is FQGNSA. This CDR3 contains 13 residues. The CDR3 protein is CASSRGLDLAQYF. The CDR3 DNA follows: TGTGCCAGCAGCCGAGGACTCGATTTGGCGCAGTATTTT.

J is TRBJ2-3 and V is TRBV7-9; 10 bases agree with TRBD2. Trimming took 6 bases from V and 8 from J; bases not matched to a gene: 8. The length of the CDR3 is 14 residues. CDR1 is SEHNR and CDR2 is FQNEAQ in the germline V gene (reference sequence). The CDR3, as DNA: TGTGCCAGCAGACCTACTAGCGGGGTTGGTACGCAGTATTTT. Its protein product is CASRPTSGVGTQYF.

The chain carries TRBV5-1 and TRBJ2-7, with TRBD2 identical over 9 bases. The V gene's germline CDR1 is SGHRS and CDR2 YFSETQ. The junction had 13 bases not matched to a gene; V was cut back by 1 base and J by 2 bases. The CDR3 is 18 residues long. The CDR3 bases are TGCGCCAGCAGCTTGTATCCTAGCGGGGCCGGAGAGCCCTACGAGCAGTACTTC. Translated, it gives CASSLYPSGAGEPYEQYF. Full variable domain (remainder filled in from reference TRBV5-1 and TRBJ2-7): KAGVTQTPRYLIKTRGQQVTLSCSPISGHRSVSWYQQTPGQGLQFLFEYFSETQRNKGNFPGRFSGRQFSNSRSEMNVSTLELGDSALYLCASSLYPSGAGEPYEQYFGPGTRLTVT.

The CDR3 nucleotides read TGTGCCTGGAGTGTGGTAGGCACTAACTACGAGCAGTACTTC. This encodes CAWSVVGTNYEQYF. J is TRBJ2-7 and V is TRBV30; D ambiguous. V shed 0 bases and J shed 3 bases, with 12 bases lying between them. There are 14 residues in the CDR3. Germline V lookup: CDR1 GTSNPN, CDR2 SVGIG (reference sequence). The full variable domain, its missing parts supplied by reference TRBV30 and TRBJ2-7, is SQTIHQWPATLVQPVGSPLSLECTVEGTSNPNLYWYRQAAGRGLQLLFYSVGIGQISSEVPQNLSASRPQDRQFILSSKKLLLSDSGFYLCAWSVVGTNYEQYFGPGTRLTVT.

The gene calls are TRBV19 and TRBJ2-2, with D unclear. The germline V gene has CDR1 LNHDA and CDR2 SQIVND (reference sequence). Trimming removed 3 bases from V and 1 base from J, with 6 bases in between. CDR3 length equals 14 residues. CDR3 DNA: TGTGCCAGTAGTATCTCGGGGAACACCGGGGAGCTGTTTTTT. It translates to CASSISGNTGELFF.

The V gene is TRBV6-5, the J gene TRBJ1-2; D perhaps matches TRBD1 (5 bases). This CDR3 spans 14 amino acids. The germline V and J ends were trimmed by 2 bases and 4 bases, with 11 bases remaining between them. Per the germline V gene, CDR1 is MNHEY and CDR2 is SVGAGI. In nucleotides, the CDR3 is TGTGCCAGCAGTTACGGGGGGGGGTCCTATGGCTACACCTTC. This sequence encodes CASSYGGGSYGYTF.

The rearrangement joins TRBV19 to TRBJ1-3; D gene ambiguous. The V gene lost 4 bases and the J gene lost 0 bases, with 10 bases spanning the gap. CDR3 size: 15 residues. CDR1 LNHDA and CDR2 SQIVND come from the germline V gene (reference sequence). The CDR3 spells CASSNIFSSGNTIYF. For the CDR3, the DNA is TGTGCCAGTAGTAACATATTCAGCTCTGGAAACACCATATATTTT.

This clone showed up just a few times. The chain joins TRBV7-9 to TRBJ2-6, with 8 bases that match TRBD1. CDR3 length: 14 residues. V gave up 0 bases and J gave up 13 bases; unmatched junction bases: 5. Per the germline V gene, CDR1 is SEHNR and CDR2 is FQNEAQ (reference sequence). CDR3 protein: CASSLAGQVGVLTF. The CDR3 coding sequence is TGTGCCAGCAGCTTAGCGGGACAGGTAGGGGTCCTGACTTTC. The full variable domain, its missing parts supplied by reference TRBV7-9 and TRBJ2-6, is DTGVSQNPRHKITKRGQNVTFRCDPISEHNRLYWYRQTLGQGPEFLTYFQNEAQLEKSRLLSDRFSAERPKGSFSTLEIQRTEQGDSAMYLCASSLAGQVGVLTFGAGSRLTVL.